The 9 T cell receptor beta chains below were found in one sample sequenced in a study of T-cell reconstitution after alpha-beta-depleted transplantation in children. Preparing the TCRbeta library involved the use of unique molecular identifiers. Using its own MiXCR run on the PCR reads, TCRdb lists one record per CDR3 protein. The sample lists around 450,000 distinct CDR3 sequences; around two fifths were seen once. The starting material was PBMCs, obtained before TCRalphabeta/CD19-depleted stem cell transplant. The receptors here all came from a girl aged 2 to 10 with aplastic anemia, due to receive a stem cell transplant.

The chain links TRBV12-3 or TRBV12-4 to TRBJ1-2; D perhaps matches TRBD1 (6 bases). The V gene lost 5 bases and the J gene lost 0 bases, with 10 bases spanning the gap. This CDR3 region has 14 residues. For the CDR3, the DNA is TGTGCCAGCAGTCCGGGGGCAGCTAACTATGGCTACACCTTC. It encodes CASSPGAANYGYTF.

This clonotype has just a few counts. This CDR3 reads CASSLGEGGRTQEAFF. The CDR3 DNA sequence: TGCGCCAGCAGCTTGGGAGAGGGGGGCCGAACCCAAGAAGCTTTCTTT. The J gene is TRBJ1-1, the V gene TRBV5-1; TRBD1 might be the D (6 bases). Trimming stripped 0 bases from V and 8 bases from J, with 20 bases between. The CDR3 loop spans 16 amino acids. Per the germline V gene, CDR1 is SGHRS and CDR2 is YFSETQ.

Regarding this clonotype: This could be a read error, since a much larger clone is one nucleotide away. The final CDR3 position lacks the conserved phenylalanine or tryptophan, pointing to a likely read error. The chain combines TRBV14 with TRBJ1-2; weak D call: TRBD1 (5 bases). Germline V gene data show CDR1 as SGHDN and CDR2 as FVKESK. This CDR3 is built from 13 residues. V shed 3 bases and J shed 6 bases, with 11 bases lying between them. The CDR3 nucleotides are TGTGCCAGCAGCCATCAGCAGGGCGATGGCTACACCTAC. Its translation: CASSHQQGDGYTY.

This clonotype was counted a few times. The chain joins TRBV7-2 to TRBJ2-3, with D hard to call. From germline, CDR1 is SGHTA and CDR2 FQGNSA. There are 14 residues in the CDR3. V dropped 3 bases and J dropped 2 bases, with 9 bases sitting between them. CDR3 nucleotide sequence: TGTGCCAGCAGCTTCGGCGGAGTCACAGATACGCAGTATTTT. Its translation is CASSFGGVTDTQYF.

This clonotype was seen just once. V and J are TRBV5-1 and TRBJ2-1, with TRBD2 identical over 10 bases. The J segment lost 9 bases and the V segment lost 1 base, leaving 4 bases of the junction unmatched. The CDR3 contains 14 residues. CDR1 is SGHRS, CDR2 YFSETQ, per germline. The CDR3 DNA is TGCGCCAGCAGCTTGCTAGCGGGAGAGGGTGAGCAGTTCTTC. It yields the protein CASSLLAGEGEQFF.

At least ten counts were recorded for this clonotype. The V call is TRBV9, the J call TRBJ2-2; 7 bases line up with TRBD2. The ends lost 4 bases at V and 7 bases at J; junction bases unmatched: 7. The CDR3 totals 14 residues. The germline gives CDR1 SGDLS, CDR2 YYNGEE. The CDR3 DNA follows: TGTGCCAGCAGCACCCCGGGGGGTGGCGGGGAGCTGTTTTTT. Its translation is CASSTPGGGGELFF.

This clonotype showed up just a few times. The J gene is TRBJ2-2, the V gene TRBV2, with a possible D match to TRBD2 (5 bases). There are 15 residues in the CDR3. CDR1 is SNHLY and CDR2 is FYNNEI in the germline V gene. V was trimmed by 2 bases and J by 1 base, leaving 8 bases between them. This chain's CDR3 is CASSERGRNTGELFF. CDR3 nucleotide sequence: TGTGCCAGCAGTGAACGAGGGAGGAACACCGGGGAGCTGTTTTTT.

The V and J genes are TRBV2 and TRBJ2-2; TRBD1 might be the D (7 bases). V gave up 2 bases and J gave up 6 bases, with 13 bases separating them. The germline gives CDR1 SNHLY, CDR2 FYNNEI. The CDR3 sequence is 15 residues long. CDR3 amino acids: CASSELQGGAGELFF. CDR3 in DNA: TGTGCCAGCAGTGAATTGCAGGGGGGCGCCGGGGAGCTGTTTTTT.

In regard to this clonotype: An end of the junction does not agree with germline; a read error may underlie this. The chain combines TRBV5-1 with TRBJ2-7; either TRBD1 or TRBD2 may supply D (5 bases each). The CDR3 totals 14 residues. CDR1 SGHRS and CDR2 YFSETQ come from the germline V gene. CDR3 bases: TGCGCCAGCGGCGGGCAGCCTGGGGCCTACGAGCATTACTTC. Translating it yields CASGGQPGAYEHYF.